This TCR beta chain was captured by sequencing in a study of blood T cell repertoires in COVID-19. Study as a whole: Collection of acute and convalescent COVID-19 samples took place in the United States, Italy and Spain. PBMCs, B-cell-depleted T cells, or T cells were the source of the cDNA or gDNA that made up the material.

CDR3 length equals 12 residues. The V gene's germline CDR1 is LGHNT and CDR2 FRNRAP. V dropped 5 bases and J dropped 10 bases, with 14 bases sitting between them. Original analysis: Amplification with reference gene primers provided the estimates of nucleated cell counts. Here immunoSEQ multiplex PCR was the method, and the copy in TCRdb shows in-frame clones only, minus some. The V and J calls and clone size come from that table; D and trimming were worked out from the DNA. Of approximately 80,000 clones listed, roughly 86% are singletons. This clone has a handful of counts. The sequenced sample was peripheral blood. V and J are TRBV12-5 and TRBJ1-1; D gene uncertain. The TCR was taken from a man aged 35-49 years with acute or convalescent COVID-19. CDR3: CASGINAEGAFF. CDR3 in DNA: TGTGCTAGTGGTATCAACGCGGAGGGAGCTTTCTTT.